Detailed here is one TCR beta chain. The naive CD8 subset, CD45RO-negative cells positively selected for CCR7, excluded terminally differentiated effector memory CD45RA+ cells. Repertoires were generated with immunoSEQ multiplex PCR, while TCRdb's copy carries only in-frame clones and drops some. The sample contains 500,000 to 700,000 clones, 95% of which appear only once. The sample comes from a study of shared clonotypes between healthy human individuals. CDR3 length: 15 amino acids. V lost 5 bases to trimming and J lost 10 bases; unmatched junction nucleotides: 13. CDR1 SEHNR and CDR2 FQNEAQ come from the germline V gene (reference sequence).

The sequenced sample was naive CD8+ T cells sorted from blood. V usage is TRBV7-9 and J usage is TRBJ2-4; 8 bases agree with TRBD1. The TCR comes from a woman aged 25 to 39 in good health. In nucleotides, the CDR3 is TGTGCCAGCAGCCCCGCGGACAGGGAAGCCGGGATTCAGTACTTC. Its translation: CASSPADREAGIQYF.